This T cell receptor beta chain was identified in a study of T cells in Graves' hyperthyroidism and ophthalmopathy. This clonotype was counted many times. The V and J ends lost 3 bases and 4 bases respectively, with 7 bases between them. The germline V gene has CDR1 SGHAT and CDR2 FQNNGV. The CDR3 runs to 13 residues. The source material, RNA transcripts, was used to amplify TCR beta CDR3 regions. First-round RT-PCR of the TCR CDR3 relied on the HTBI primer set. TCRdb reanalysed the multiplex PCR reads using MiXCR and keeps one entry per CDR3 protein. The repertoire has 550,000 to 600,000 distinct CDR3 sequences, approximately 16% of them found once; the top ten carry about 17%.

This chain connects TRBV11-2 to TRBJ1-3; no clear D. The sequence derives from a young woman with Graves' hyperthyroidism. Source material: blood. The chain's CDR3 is CASSLTEGNTIYF. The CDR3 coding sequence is TGTGCCAGCAGCTTGACGGAGGGAAACACCATATATTTT.